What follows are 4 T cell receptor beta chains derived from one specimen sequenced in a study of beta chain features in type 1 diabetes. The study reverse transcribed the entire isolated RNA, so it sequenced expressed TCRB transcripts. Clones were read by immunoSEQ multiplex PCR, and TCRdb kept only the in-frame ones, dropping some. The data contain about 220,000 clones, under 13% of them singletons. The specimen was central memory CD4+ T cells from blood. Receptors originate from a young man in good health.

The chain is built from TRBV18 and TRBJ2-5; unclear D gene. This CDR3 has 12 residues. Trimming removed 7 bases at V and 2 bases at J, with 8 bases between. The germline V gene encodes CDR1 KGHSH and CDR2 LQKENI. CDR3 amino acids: CASYQTQETQYF. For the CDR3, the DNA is TGTGCCAGCTACCAAACGCAAGAGACCCAGTACTTC.

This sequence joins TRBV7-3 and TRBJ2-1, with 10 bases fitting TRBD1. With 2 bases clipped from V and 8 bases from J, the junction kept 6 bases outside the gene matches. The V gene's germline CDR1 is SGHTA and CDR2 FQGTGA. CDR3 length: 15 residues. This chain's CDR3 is CASSLGGQGFDEQFF. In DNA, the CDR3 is TGTGCCAGCAGCTTAGGGGGACAGGGGTTTGATGAGCAGTTCTTC.

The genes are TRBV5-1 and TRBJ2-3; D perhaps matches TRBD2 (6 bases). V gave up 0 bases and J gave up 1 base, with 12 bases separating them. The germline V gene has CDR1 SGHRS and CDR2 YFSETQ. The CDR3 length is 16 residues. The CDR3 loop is CASSLVPGGGTDTQYF. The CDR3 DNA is TGCGCCAGCAGCTTGGTCCCCGGCGGGGGCACAGATACGCAGTATTTT.

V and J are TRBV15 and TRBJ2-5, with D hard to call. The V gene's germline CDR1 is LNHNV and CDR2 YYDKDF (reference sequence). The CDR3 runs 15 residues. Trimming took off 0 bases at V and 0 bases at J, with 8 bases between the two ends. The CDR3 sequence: CATSRDKGNQETQYF. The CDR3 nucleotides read TGTGCCACCAGCAGAGATAAGGGTAACCAAGAGACCCAGTACTTC.